Here is one TCR beta chain with its context. Its antigen is as yet unknown. The sample is drawn from a study of shared clonotypes between healthy human individuals. About the study: A couple of female and a few male donors aged 18 to 49 were enrolled.

Data came from immunoSEQ multiplex PCR; TCRdb stores just in-frame clones and leaves some out. The table lists 1,400,000 or so clones, roughly 98.5% of them singletons, with 0.36% in the top ten. Study-level results: Clonotypes not shared had lower generation probabilities than those common to all four donors. The study drew on few donors, limiting represented genetic and exposure-history diversity. Across a few donors, naive CD4 shared approximately 4.5%, naive CD8 about 3.2%, memory CD4 roughly 2.3%, memory CD8 around 0.42%.

Sample: naive CD4+ T cells sorted from blood. As to subset: CD45RA+ positively selected. The receptor was derived from a man younger than 40 in good health.

CDR3 bases: TGTGCCAGCAGCTTTGGACAGGACGGAGAGCAGTACTTC. Translation gives CASSFGQDGEQYF. The J gene is TRBJ2-7, the V gene TRBV5-4; 7 bases match TRBD1. Trimming removed 2 bases from V and 7 bases from J; junction bases left unmatched: 6. The CDR3 covers 13 residues. Germline CDR1 reads SGHNT; CDR2 reads YYREEE (reference sequence).